These 19 T cell receptor beta chains share one sample of origin, sequenced in a study of identical twins. TCRdb independently ran MiXCR on the 5' RACE reads; one entry per CDR3 protein. The sample yields roughly 690,000 distinct CDR3 sequences, roughly 6.2% seen once. The sequencing sample was made of naive T cells sorted from blood. These TCRs come from a man between 18 and 35 years old in good health.

Points on this clonotype: A single base separates this from a much larger clone, so it may be a read error. This chain joins TRBV12-3 or TRBV12-4 and TRBJ2-3; D gene unclear. Trimming pared 3 bases from V and 5 bases from J, leaving 6 bases between. CDR3 length: 12 amino acids. CDR3 in amino acids: CASSFTVDTQYF. The DNA for the CDR3 is TGTGCCAGCAGTTTTACGGTAGATACGCAGTATTTT.

This clonotype occurred many times. The chain employs TRBV27 and TRBJ2-7, with D possibly called TRBD1 or TRBD2 (6 bases each). CDR3 length: 13 amino acids. Germline lookup yields CDR1 MNHEY and CDR2 SMNVEV (reference sequence). V lost 2 bases and J lost 5, with 10 bases in between. The CDR3 DNA follows: TGTGCCAGCAGTTTAATCGGGGGCAACGAGCAGTACTTC. Protein product: CASSLIGGNEQYF.

The CDR3 is CALKRDRSNSPLHF. CDR3 sequence (DNA): TGTGCCCTCAAACGGGACAGATCAAATTCACCCCTCCACTTT. This chain links TRBV6-1 with TRBJ1-6, with 7 nucleotides matching TRBD1. Unmatched junction bases numbered 11, after V lost 11 bases and J lost 7 bases. The CDR3 contains 14 residues. CDR1 and CDR2 (germline): MNHNS, SASEGT.

This clonotype occurred many times. The gene calls are TRBV12-3 or TRBV12-4 and TRBJ2-1, with D perhaps matching TRBD1 (5 bases). Trimming took off 2 bases at V and 4 bases at J, with 12 bases between the two ends. The CDR3 spans 15 residues. CDR3 DNA sequence: TGTGCCAGCAGTTTAAGGCAGGGTGAGTACAATGAGCAGTTCTTC. Protein: CASSLRQGEYNEQFF.

In this sample, this clonotype turned up many times. The J gene is TRBJ2-3, the V gene TRBV20-1, with D possibly matching TRBD2 (5 bases). The CDR3 contains 19 residues. Trimming removed 7 bases from V and 3 bases from J, with 32 bases in between. Germline-derived CDR1 and CDR2 are DFQATT and SNEGSKA (reference sequence). The CDR3 nucleotides read TGCAGTGTTATTATGGCTGGTGCGGCCGGAGTTGGGGAGACAGATACGCAGTATTTT. Translation: CSVIMAGAAGVGETDTQYF.

This clonotype was seen ten or more times. The chain recombines TRBV28 with TRBJ1-1; the D is unclear. The ends were cut back, 6 bases at V and 4 bases at J, with 9 bases in the middle. The CDR3 length is 12 residues. Germline V gives CDR1 MDHEN, CDR2 SYDVKM. The CDR3 bases are TGTGCCAGCAGCGGGCAGAGCACTGAAGCTTTCTTT. Protein: CASSGQSTEAFF.

This clonotype was recorded many times. V is TRBV20-1 and J is TRBJ2-1, with TRBD2 matching 9 bases. The CDR3 consists of 14 residues. Losses at the gene ends were 0 bases for V and 9 bases for J; bases not matched to a gene: 6. The germline V gene encodes CDR1 DFQATT and CDR2 SNEGSKA (reference sequence). DNA for the CDR3: TGCAGTGCTAGAGAATGGCTAGCGGGATTTGAGCAGTTCTTC. This encodes CSAREWLAGFEQFF.

This clonotype was counted at least ten times. The rearrangement uses TRBV27 and TRBJ1-2, with D unclear. CDR1 MNHEY and CDR2 SMNVEV come from the germline V gene (reference sequence). V lost 5 bases and J lost 8, with 18 bases in between. The CDR3 has 14 residues. The CDR3 DNA reads TGTGCCAGCAGTCCAGCGCCAGGAACCCTAGGCTACACCTTC. This translates into CASSPAPGTLGYTF.

This clonotype has only a few counts. This chain links TRBV7-3 with TRBJ2-5; weak D call: TRBD1 (6 bases). Germline-derived CDR1 and CDR2 are SGHTA and FQGTGA. The CDR3 has 16 residues. With 8 bases removed from V and 5 bases from J, the gap between germline ends came to 24 bases. The CDR3 DNA follows: TGTGCCAGCTCCCTTACAGGGTCCCCACCAGGGGAGACCCAGTACTTC. Protein product: CASSLTGSPPGETQYF. The complete variable domain, with remaining parts taken from reference TRBV7-3 and TRBJ2-5, reads GAGVSQTPSNKVTEKGKYVELRCDPISGHTALYWYRQSLGQGPEFLIYFQGTGAADDSGLPNDRFFAVRPEGSVSTLKIQRTERGDSAVYLCASSLTGSPPGETQYFGPGTRLLVL.

This clonotype came up many times. This chain connects TRBV7-3 to TRBJ2-2; a weak D match, TRBD2 (7 bases). CDR1 and CDR2 (germline): SGHTA, FQGTGA. V lost 5 bases, J lost 5 bases, and 15 bases lay in between. The CDR3 covers 15 residues. The CDR3 coding sequence is TGTGCCAGCAGCCCACTCGGGGGGCGGACCGGGGAGCTGTTTTTT. This translates into CASSPLGGRTGELFF.

This clonotype was found a few times. The chain couples TRBV6-1 to TRBJ2-5, with 12 positions matching TRBD2. The CDR3 length is 15 residues. V was clipped by 6 bases and J by 4 bases; unmatched bases: 6. From germline, CDR1 is MNHNS and CDR2 SASEGT. CDR3 DNA: TGTGCCAGCAGGACCTTGGGACTAGCGGGAGAGACCCAGTACTTC. It specifies CASRTLGLAGETQYF.

The J gene is TRBJ1-2, the V gene TRBV19, with 8 nucleotides matching TRBD1. V dropped 4 bases and J dropped 5; count of bases not matched to a gene: 3. Germline V gives CDR1 LNHDA, CDR2 SQIVND (reference sequence). This CDR3 is 13 amino acids long. This CDR3 is CASSNQGAYGYTF. The CDR3 DNA reads as TGTGCCAGTAGTAACCAGGGGGCATATGGCTACACCTTC.

This clonotype was counted many times. The V gene is TRBV12-3 or TRBV12-4, the J gene TRBJ2-7, with unresolved D. The CDR3 is 11 residues long. V lost 3 bases to trimming and J lost 4 bases, with 4 bases between them. The CDR3 region has the DNA TGTGCCAGCAGTTTTGGTTACGAGCAGTACTTC. Translation gives CASSFGYEQYF.

The rearrangement uses TRBV11-2 and TRBJ2-1; 7 bases align to TRBD2. Losses at the gene ends were 4 bases for V and 0 bases for J; bases not matched to a gene: 18. Per the germline V gene, CDR1 is SGHAT and CDR2 is FQNNGV. The CDR3 covers 20 residues. The DNA of the CDR3 is TGTGCCAGCAGCTCAACTAGCGTTAACGTAAAAGGAAGCTCCTACAATGAGCAGTTCTTC. It yields the protein CASSSTSVNVKGSSYNEQFF. Full variable domain (outside the CDR3, taken from reference TRBV11-2 and TRBJ2-1): EAGVAQSPRYKIIEKRQSVAFWCNPISGHATLYWYQQILGQGPKLLIQFQNNGVVDDSQLPKDRFSAERLKGVDSTLKIQPAKLEDSAVYLCASSSTSVNVKGSSYNEQFFGPGTRLTVL.

This sequence joins TRBV29-1 and TRBJ1-2; D possibly corresponds to TRBD1 (6 bases). Between the trimmed V and J ends, which lost 3 bases and 4 bases, there was a span of 9 bases. CDR1 and CDR2 from the germline V gene are SQVTM and ANQGSEA. CDR3 length: 12 residues. CDR3 protein: CSVEGALYGYTF. The CDR3 region has the DNA TGCAGCGTTGAGGGGGCCCTCTATGGCTACACCTTC.

The rearrangement joins TRBV27 to TRBJ2-7, with TRBD2 as a possible D gene (5 bases). CDR1 MNHEY and CDR2 SMNVEV come from the germline V gene (reference sequence). This CDR3 spans 13 amino acids. Trimming shortened V by 0 bases and J by 6 bases, and 9 bases separated the two germline ends. CDR3 residues: CASSLSEAGEQYF. CDR3 DNA: TGTGCCAGCAGTTTATCGGAGGCTGGCGAGCAGTACTTC.

Many counts were recorded for this clonotype. The rearrangement joins TRBV6-2 or TRBV6-3 to TRBJ2-4; D is possibly TRBD1 or TRBD2 (5 bases each). CDR3 length: 15 residues. V lost 5 bases to trimming and J lost 3 bases, with 14 bases between them. The germline gives CDR1 MNHEY, CDR2 SVGEGT. As DNA, the CDR3 is TGTGCCAGCAGTCCCGATGGGGGTTACAAAAACATTCAGTACTTC. Residues: CASSPDGGYKNIQYF.

This clonotype was observed at least ten times. The CDR3 sequence: CASSLVETLGSYEQYF. The CDR3 coding sequence is TGCGCCAGCAGCTTGGTCGAGACACTAGGTTCCTACGAGCAGTACTTC. V and J are TRBV5-1 and TRBJ2-7; D might be TRBD2 (5 bases). V was pared by 0 bases and J by 1 base, with 14 bases between. Germline-derived CDR1 and CDR2 are SGHRS and YFSETQ. The CDR3 runs 16 residues.

The rearrangement joins TRBV5-1 to TRBJ2-1, with TRBD2 identical over 10 bases. This CDR3 region has 18 residues. The germline CDR1 and CDR2 sequences are SGHRS and YFSETQ. With V trimmed by 3 bases and J by 4 bases, 13 bases remained unmatched. DNA for the CDR3: TGCGCCAGCAGCTCCGGGAGGACTAGCGGCATTTCATACAATGAGCAGTTCTTC. Encoded protein: CASSSGRTSGISYNEQFF. Combining the CDR3 with reference TRBV5-1 and TRBJ2-1 gives the whole variable domain KAGVTQTPRYLIKTRGQQVTLSCSPISGHRSVSWYQQTPGQGLQFLFEYFSETQRNKGNFPGRFSGRQFSNSRSEMNVSTLELGDSALYLCASSSGRTSGISYNEQFFGPGTRLTVL.